The T cell receptor (beta chain) under discussion was sequenced for a study of T-cell memory formation after mild COVID-19. The overall study: Across donors, TCR clusters were largely donor specific. The study, taken as a whole, reports: In second-wave clones peaking day 37, SARS-CoV-2 specificity remained unconfirmed. Clones shrinking between day 15 and 85 showed a balanced CD4/CD8 split, and those that grew later tilted toward CD4+.

Constant-segment primers served in 5'RACE that generated TCR alpha and TCR beta cDNA libraries bearing sample barcodes and UMIs. TCRdb independently ran MiXCR on the 5' RACE reads; one entry per CDR3 protein. This sample has 550,000 to 700,000 distinct CDR3 sequences, with 17% found just once. The CDR3 is 17 residues long. Looked up from germline, CDR1 is LGHDT and CDR2 is YNNKEL (reference sequence). Trimming took 9 bases from V and 4 from J, leaving 22 bases between them. This clonotype was recorded many times. Antigen unknown. The receptor comes from an adult woman who had mild COVID-19 (a few samples of this study predate the infection). Cell type and time point are not known. V gene TRBV3-1 combines with J gene TRBJ2-6; perhaps TRBD1 as D (6 bases). Source material: PBMCs or a T cell subset sorted from them (not recorded which). CDR3 in amino acids: CASSQGWGASGANVLTF. The CDR3 bases are TGTGCCAGTTCACAGGGATGGGGAGCCTCCGGGGCCAACGTCCTGACTTTC.